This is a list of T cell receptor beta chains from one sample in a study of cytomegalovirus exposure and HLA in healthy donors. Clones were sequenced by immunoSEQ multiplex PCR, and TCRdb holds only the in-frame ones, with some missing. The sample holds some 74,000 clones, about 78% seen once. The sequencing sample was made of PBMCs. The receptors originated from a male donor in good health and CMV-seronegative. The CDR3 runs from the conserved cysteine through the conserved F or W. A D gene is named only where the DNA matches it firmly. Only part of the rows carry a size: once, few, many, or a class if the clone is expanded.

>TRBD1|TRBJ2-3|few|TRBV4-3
CASSQDFEGAVLDTQYF
TGCGCCAGCAGCCAAGATTTCGAGGGGGCTGTATTAGATACGCAGTATTTT
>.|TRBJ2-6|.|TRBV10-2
CASSGKDWASSFSSGANVLTF
TGCGCCAGCAGTGGAAAGGACTGGGCCTCCAGTTTTAGCTCTGGGGCCAACGTCCTGACTTTC
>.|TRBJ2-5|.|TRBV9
CASSVDSSWETQYF
TGTGCCAGCAGCGTAGACAGTTCATGGGAGACCCAGTACTTC
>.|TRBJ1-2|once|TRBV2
CASSEARGSNYGYTF
TGTGCCAGCAGTGAGGCGAGAGGATCTAACTATGGCTACACCTTC
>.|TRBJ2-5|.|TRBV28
CASSFGGLGLQETQYF
TGTGCCAGCAGTTTCGGGGGGCTCGGGTTACAAGAGACCCAGTACTTC
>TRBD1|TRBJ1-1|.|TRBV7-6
CASSLDQGDINTEAFF
TGTGCCAGCAGCTTAGACCAGGGGGACATCAACACTGAAGCTTTCTTT
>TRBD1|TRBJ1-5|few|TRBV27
CASSPWTGEANQPQHF
TGTGCCAGCAGTCCCTGGACAGGGGAGGCCAATCAGCCCCAGCATTTT
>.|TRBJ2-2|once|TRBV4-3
CASSLTGLNTGELFF
TGCGCCAGCAGCTTAACAGGGCTGAACACCGGGGAGCTGTTTTTT
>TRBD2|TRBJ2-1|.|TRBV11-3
CASSLDQGAGRSNEQFF
TGTGCCAGCAGCTTAGATCAGGGAGCGGGACGTTCCAATGAGCAGTTCTTC
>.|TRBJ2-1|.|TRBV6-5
CASSFPPGPGGEQFF
TGTGCCAGCAGTTTCCCCCCGGGGCCCGGAGGGGAGCAGTTCTTC
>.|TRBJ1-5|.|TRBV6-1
CAGSASLNQPQHF
TGTGCCGGCAGTGCTTCACTCAATCAGCCCCAGCATTTT
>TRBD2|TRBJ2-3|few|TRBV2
CASKEGLARDTQYF
TGTGCCAGCAAAGAGGGACTAGCGAGGGATACGCAGTATTTT
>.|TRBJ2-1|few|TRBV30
CAWTVQGNYNEQFF
TGTGCCTGGACCGTGCAGGGGAACTACAATGAGCAGTTCTTC
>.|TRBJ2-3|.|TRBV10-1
CASSDGGGLTDTQYF
TGCGCCAGCAGTGATGGGGGGGGCCTCACAGATACGCAGTATTTT